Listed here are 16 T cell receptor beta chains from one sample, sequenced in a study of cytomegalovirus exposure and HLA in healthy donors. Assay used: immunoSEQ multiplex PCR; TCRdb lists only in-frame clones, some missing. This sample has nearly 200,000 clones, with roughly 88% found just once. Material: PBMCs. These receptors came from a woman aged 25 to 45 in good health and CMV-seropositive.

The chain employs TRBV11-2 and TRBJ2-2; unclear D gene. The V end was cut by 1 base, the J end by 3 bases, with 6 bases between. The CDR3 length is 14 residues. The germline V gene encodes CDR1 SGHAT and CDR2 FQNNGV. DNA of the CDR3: TGTGCCAGCAGCTTAGCTTTCTACACCGGGGAGCTGTTTTTT. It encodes CASSLAFYTGELFF. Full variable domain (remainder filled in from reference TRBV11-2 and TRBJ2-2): EAGVAQSPRYKIIEKRQSVAFWCNPISGHATLYWYQQILGQGPKLLIQFQNNGVVDDSQLPKDRFSAERLKGVDSTLKIQPAKLEDSAVYLCASSLAFYTGELFFGEGSRLTVL.

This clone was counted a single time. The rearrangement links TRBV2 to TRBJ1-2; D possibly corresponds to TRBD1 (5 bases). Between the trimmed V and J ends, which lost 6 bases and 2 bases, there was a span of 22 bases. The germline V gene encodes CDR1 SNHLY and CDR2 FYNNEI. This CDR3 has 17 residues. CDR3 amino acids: CASSQPPGQVLNYGYTF. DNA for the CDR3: TGTGCCAGCAGCCAACCTCCAGGGCAGGTACTAAACTATGGCTACACCTTC.

CDR3 coding DNA: TGCAGCGCCTCGACTAGCGGGAGGGATACGCAGTATTTT. Its translation is CSASTSGRDTQYF. The genes are TRBV29-1 and TRBJ2-3; 13 bases are a match to TRBD2. The germline gives CDR1 SQVTM, CDR2 ANQGSEA. The trim removed 7 bases at V and 6 bases at J, leaving 4 bases unmatched. The length of the CDR3 is 13 residues.

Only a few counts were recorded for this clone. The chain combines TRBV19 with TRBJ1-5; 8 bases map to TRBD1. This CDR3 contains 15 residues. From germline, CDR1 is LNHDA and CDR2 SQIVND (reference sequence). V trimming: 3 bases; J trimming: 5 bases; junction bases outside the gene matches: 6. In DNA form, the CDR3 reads TGTGCCAGTAGTATTCAGGACAGGGACCATCAGCCCCAGCATTTT. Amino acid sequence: CASSIQDRDHQPQHF.

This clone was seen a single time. This CDR3 reads CASRLAGGTGELFF. The CDR3, as DNA: TGTGCCAGCAGACTAGCGGGAGGCACCGGGGAGCTGTTTTTT. This chain links TRBV2 with TRBJ2-2; 12 bases line up with TRBD2. V trimming: 6 bases; J trimming: 4 bases; junction bases outside the gene matches: 0. Looked up from germline, CDR1 is SNHLY and CDR2 is FYNNEI. This CDR3 contains 14 residues.

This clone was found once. DNA of the CDR3: TGTGCCAGCACGGTCGGGGGGCCCAAAACAAATAATCAGCCCCAGCATTTT. Translated, it gives CASTVGGPKTNNQPQHF. This sequence joins TRBV25-1 and TRBJ1-5; a weak D match, TRBD1 (6 bases). V was pared by 7 bases and J by 4 bases, with 23 bases between. The CDR3 has 17 residues. The germline CDR1 and CDR2 sequences are MGHDK and SYGVNS.

The CDR3: CASSVATSGRGYGDTQYF. CDR3 nucleotide sequence: TGTGCCAGCAGCGTAGCTACAAGCGGGAGGGGTTATGGGGATACGCAGTATTTT. The V gene is TRBV9, the J gene TRBJ2-3, with 10 bases identical to TRBD2. Trimming took 0 bases from V and 6 from J; bases not matched to a gene: 13. The germline CDR1 and CDR2 sequences are SGDLS and YYNGEE. CDR3 length equals 18 residues.

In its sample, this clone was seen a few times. In DNA, the CDR3 is TGTGCCAGCAGTGGAGCCGGACTAGCGGGAGTCGAGCAGTTCTTC. It codes for CASSGAGLAGVEQFF. The V call is TRBV27, the J call TRBJ2-1, with 13 positions matching TRBD2. The CDR3 extends over 15 amino acids. Germline CDR1 and CDR2: MNHEY and SMNVEV (reference sequence). V lost 5 bases, J lost 10 bases, and 8 bases stayed unmatched.

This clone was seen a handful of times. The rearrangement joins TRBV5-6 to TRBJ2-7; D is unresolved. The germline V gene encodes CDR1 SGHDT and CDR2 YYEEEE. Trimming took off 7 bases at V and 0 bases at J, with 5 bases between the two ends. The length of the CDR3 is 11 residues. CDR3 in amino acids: CASSYSYEQYF. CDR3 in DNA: TGTGCCAGCTCCTACTCCTACGAGCAGTACTTC. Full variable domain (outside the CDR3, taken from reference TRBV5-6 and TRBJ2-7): DAGVTQSPTHLIKTRGQQVTLRCSPKSGHDTVSWYQQALGQGPQFIFQYYEEEERQRGNFPDRFSGHQFPNYSSELNVNALLLGDSALYLCASSYSYEQYFGPGTRLTVT.

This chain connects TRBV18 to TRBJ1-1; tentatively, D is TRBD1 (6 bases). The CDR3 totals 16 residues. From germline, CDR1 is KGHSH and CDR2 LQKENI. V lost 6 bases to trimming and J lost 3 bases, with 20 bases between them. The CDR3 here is CASSTRGNRVDTEAFF. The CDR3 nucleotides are TGTGCCAGCTCTACACGAGGGAACAGGGTTGACACTGAAGCTTTCTTT. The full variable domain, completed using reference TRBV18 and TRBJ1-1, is NAGVMQNPRHLVRRRGQEARLRCSPMKGHSHVYWYRQLPEEGLKFMVYLQKENIIDESGMPKERFSAEFPKEGPSILRIQQVVRGDSAAYFCASSTRGNRVDTEAFFGQGTRLTVV.

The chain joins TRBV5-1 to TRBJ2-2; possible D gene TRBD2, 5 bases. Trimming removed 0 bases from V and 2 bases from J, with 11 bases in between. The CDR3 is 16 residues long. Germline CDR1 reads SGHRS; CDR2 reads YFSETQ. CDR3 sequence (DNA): TGCGCCAGCAGCTTGGGGCGCGGGCAAAACACCGGGGAGCTGTTTTTT. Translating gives CASSLGRGQNTGELFF.

CDR3 in DNA: TGTGCCAGCAGTTGGGAGGGAGGAACTGAAGCTTTCTTT. Its protein is CASSWEGGTEAFF. The V gene is TRBV28, the J gene TRBJ1-1; no definite D call. The CDR3 loop spans 13 amino acids. Trimming took 4 bases from V and 5 from J, leaving 11 bases between them. Germline V gene lookup returns CDR1 MDHEN and CDR2 SYDVKM.

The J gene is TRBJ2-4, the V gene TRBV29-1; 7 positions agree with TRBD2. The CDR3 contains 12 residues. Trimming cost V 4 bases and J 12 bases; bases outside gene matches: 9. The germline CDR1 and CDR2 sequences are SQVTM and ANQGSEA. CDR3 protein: CSVAPGGDPQYF. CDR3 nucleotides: TGCAGCGTTGCCCCGGGAGGAGACCCTCAGTACTTC.

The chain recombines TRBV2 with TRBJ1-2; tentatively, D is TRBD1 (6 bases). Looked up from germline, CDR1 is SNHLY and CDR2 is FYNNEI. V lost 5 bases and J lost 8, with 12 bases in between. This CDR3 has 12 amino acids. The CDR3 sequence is CASSLAGVGYTF. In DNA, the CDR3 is TGTGCCAGCAGTCTTGCAGGGGTCGGCTACACCTTC.

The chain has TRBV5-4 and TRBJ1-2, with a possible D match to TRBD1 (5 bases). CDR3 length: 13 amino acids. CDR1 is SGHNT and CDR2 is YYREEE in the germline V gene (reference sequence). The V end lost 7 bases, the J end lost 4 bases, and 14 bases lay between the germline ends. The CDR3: CASGVGGSYGYTF. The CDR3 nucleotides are TGTGCCAGCGGAGTCGGGGGAAGCTATGGCTACACCTTC.

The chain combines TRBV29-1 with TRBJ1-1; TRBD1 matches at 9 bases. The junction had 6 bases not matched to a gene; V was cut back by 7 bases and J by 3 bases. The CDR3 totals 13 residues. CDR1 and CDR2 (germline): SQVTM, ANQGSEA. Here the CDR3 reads CSANRGRDTEAFF. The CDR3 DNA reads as TGCAGCGCAAACAGGGGGCGCGACACTGAAGCTTTCTTT.